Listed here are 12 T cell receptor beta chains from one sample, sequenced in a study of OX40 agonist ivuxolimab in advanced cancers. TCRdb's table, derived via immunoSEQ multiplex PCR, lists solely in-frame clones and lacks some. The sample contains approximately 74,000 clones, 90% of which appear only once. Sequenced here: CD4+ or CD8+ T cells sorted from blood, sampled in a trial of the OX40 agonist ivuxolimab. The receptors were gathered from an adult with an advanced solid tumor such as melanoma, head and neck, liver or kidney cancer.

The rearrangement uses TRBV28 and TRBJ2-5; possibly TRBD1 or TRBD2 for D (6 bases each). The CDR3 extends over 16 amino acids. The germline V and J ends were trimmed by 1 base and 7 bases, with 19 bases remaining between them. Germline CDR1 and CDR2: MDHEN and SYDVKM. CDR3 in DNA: TGTGCCAGCAGTTTATCTCCGCAGGGGAGGAGAGTGACCCAGTACTTC. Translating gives CASSLSPQGRRVTQYF.

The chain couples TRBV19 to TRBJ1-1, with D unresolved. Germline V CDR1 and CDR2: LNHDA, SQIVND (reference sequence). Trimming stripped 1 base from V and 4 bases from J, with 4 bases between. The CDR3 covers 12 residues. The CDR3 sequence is CASSIAPTEAFF. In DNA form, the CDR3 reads TGTGCCAGTAGTATAGCCCCCACTGAAGCTTTCTTT.

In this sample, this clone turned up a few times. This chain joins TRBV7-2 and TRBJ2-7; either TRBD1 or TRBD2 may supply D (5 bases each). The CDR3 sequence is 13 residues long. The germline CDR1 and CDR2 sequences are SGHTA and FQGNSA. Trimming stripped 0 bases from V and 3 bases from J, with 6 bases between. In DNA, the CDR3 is TGTGCCAGCAGCTTAGCGGGGGACTACGAGCAGTACTTC. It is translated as CASSLAGDYEQYF.

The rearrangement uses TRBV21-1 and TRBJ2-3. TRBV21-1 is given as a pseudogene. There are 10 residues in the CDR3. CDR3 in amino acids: CASTTDTQYF. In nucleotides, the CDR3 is TGTGCCAGCACCACAGATACGCAGTATTTT.

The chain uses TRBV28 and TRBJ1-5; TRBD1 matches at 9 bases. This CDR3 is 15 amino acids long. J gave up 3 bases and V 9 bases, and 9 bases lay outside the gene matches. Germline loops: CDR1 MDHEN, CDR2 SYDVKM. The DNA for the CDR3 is TGTGCCAGTGCAAAACAGGGGGCGATCAATCAGCCCCAGCATTTT. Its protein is CASAKQGAINQPQHF.

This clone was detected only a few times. CDR3 amino acids: CAWSASSEAFF. In nucleotides, the CDR3 is TGTGCCTGGAGTGCGTCGTCTGAAGCTTTCTTT. The chain employs TRBV30 and TRBJ1-1; D gene uncertain. This CDR3 has 11 residues. V was cut by 1 base and J by 6 bases, with 6 bases left in between. Per the germline V gene, CDR1 is GTSNPN and CDR2 is SVGIG (reference sequence).

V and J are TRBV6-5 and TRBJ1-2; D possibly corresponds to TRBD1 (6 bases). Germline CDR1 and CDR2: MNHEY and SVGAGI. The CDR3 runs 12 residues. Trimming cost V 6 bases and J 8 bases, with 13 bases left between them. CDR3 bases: TGTGCCAGCAGGACCCGGGGGCTCGGCTACACCTTC. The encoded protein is CASRTRGLGYTF.

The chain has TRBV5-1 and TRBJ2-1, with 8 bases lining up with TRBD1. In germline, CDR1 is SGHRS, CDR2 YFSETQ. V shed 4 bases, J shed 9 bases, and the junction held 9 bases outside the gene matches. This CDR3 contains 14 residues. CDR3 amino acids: CASSLTGASVEQFF. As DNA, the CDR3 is TGCGCCAGCAGCCTGACAGGGGCGTCGGTTGAGCAGTTCTTC. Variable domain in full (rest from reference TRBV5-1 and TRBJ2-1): KAGVTQTPRYLIKTRGQQVTLSCSPISGHRSVSWYQQTPGQGLQFLFEYFSETQRNKGNFPGRFSGRQFSNSRSEMNVSTLELGDSALYLCASSLTGASVEQFFGPGTRLTVL.

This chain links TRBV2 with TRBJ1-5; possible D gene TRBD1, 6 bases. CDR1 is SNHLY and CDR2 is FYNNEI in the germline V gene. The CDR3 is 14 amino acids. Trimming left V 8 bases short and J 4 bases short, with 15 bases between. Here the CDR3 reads CASRGGQTNQPQHF. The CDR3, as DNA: TGTGCCAGCCGCGGGGGCCAGACAAATCAGCCCCAGCATTTT. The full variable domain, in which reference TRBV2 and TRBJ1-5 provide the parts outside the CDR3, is EPEVTQTPSHQVTQMGQEVILRCVPISNHLYFYWYRQILGQKVEFLVSFYNNEISEKSEIFDDQFSVERPDGSNFTLKIRSTKLEDSAMYFCASRGGQTNQPQHFGDGTRLSIL.

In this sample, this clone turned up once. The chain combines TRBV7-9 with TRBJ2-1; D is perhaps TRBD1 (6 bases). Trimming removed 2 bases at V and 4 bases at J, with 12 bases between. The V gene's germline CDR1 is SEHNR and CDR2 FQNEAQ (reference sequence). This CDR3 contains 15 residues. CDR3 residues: CASSLWRGQYNEQFF. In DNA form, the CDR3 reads TGTGCCAGCAGCTTATGGCGTGGACAGTACAATGAGCAGTTCTTC.

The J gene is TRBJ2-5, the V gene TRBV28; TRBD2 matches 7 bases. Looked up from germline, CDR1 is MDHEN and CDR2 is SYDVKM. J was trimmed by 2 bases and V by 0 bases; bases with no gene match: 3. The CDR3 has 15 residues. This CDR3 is CASSLWERDQETQYF. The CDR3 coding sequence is TGTGCCAGCAGTTTATGGGAGCGGGATCAAGAGACCCAGTACTTC.

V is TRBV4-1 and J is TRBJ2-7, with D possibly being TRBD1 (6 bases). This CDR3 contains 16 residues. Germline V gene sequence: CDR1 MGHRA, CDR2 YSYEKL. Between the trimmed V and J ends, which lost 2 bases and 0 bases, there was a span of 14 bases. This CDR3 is CASSQWGRADSYEQYF. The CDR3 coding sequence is TGCGCCAGCAGCCAATGGGGGCGGGCCGACTCCTACGAGCAGTACTTC.